The 10 T cell receptor beta chains below come from one sample, sequenced in a study of blood T cell repertoires in COVID-19. Profiling relied on immunoSEQ multiplex PCR, and the TCRdb table lists in-frame clones only, not all of them. Here the sample spans 43,000 or so clones, roughly 87% being singletons. What was sequenced was peripheral blood. The receptor set was obtained from a woman older than 75 with active COVID-19.

The chain couples TRBV6-5 to TRBJ2-2; D perhaps matches TRBD1 (6 bases). The CDR3 covers 12 residues. CDR1 MNHEY and CDR2 SVGAGI come from the germline V gene. Between the trimmed V and J ends, which lost 6 bases and 5 bases, there was a span of 7 bases. The CDR3 DNA sequence: TGTGCCAGCAGACAGGGAACCGGGGAGCTGTTTTTT. It translates to CASRQGTGELFF.

V and J are TRBV2 and TRBJ2-2; D is unclear. The CDR3 consists of 14 residues. Germline V CDR1 and CDR2: SNHLY, FYNNEI. The V gene lost 6 bases and the J gene lost 2 bases, with 10 bases spanning the gap. Here the CDR3 DNA reads TGTGCCAGCAGAACAAATGTCAACACCGGGGAGCTGTTTTTT. Its protein product is CASRTNVNTGELFF.

This clone was seen just once. The rearrangement joins TRBV7-8 to TRBJ2-7; 14 bases match TRBD2. V was clipped by 5 bases and J by 0 bases; unmatched bases: 9. The CDR3 spans 18 residues. Germline-derived CDR1 and CDR2 are SGHVS and FQNEAQ. The CDR3, as DNA: TGTGCCAGCAGCCGCCCCGGACTAGCGGGGGGTAGCTCCTACGAGCAGTACTTC. This translates into CASSRPGLAGGSSYEQYF.

This clone was detected only once. CDR3 region: CASSKGVMEEKLFF. CDR3 DNA sequence: TGTGCCAGCAGCAAGGGGGTAATGGAGGAAAAACTGTTTTTT. This sequence joins TRBV7-9 and TRBJ1-4; a weak D match, TRBD1 (6 bases). V dropped 5 bases and J dropped 8 bases, with 15 bases sitting between them. Germline CDR1 and CDR2: SEHNR and FQNEAQ (reference sequence). The CDR3 has 14 residues.

CDR3 region: CASSSQAATNEKLFF. In DNA, the CDR3 is TGTGCCAGCAGCTCCCAAGCTGCAACTAATGAAAAACTGTTTTTT. The chain uses TRBV7-9 and TRBJ1-4, with D unclear. From germline, CDR1 is SEHNR and CDR2 FQNEAQ (reference sequence). The CDR3 runs to 15 residues. V was pared by 4 bases and J by 0 bases, with 9 bases between.

V usage is TRBV19 and J usage is TRBJ1-5; no clear D. The germline V and J ends were trimmed by 8 bases and 7 bases, with 24 bases remaining between them. Per germline, CDR1 LNHDA and CDR2 SQIVND (reference sequence). This CDR3 region has 16 residues. In DNA, the CDR3 is TGTGCCAGTCTGGGCCCCAATAAGGGAGAGACCCAGCCCCAGCATTTT. Residues: CASLGPNKGETQPQHF.

The V call is TRBV6-6, the J call TRBJ1-5; 8 bases match TRBD2. The last part of the DNA fits TRBJ2-3 better; the J call may be wrong. This CDR3 is 16 amino acids long. The germline gives CDR1 MNHNY, CDR2 SVGAGI (reference sequence). For the CDR3, the DNA is TGTGCCAGCAACCCACGGGGGGGGGTTAGCAATCAGCCCCAGTATTTT. Protein: CASNPRGGVSNQPQYF.

The genes are TRBV15 and TRBJ1-2, with D tentatively TRBD1 (6 bases). CDR1 and CDR2 from the germline V gene are LNHNV and YYDKDF (reference sequence). The CDR3 runs to 14 residues. V was trimmed by 0 bases and J by 4 bases, leaving 9 bases between them. CDR3 DNA: TGTGCCACCAGCAGAGATAGGGGGGGCTATGGCTACACCTTC. Residues: CATSRDRGGYGYTF.

This clone was found a few times. V usage is TRBV11-1 and J usage is TRBJ2-1; possibly TRBD2 for D (6 bases). This CDR3 has 15 amino acids. Germline loops: CDR1 SGHAT, CDR2 FQDESV (reference sequence). Trimming cost V 6 bases and J 0 bases, with 12 bases left between them. The CDR3 loop reads CASRAWTTSYNEQFF. As DNA, the CDR3 is TGTGCCAGCAGAGCCTGGACTACCTCCTACAATGAGCAGTTCTTC.

In its sample, this clone is medium-sized (0.01 to 0.1%). The chain has TRBV5-1 and TRBJ1-6, with 8 bases identical to TRBD1. With V trimmed by 3 bases and J by 14 bases, 7 bases remained unmatched. The CDR3 is made up of 13 amino acids. CDR1 and CDR2 from the germline V gene are SGHRS and YFSETQ. The CDR3 sequence is CASSSPDRAALHF. As DNA, the CDR3 is TGCGCCAGCAGCTCTCCGGACAGGGCGGCCCTCCACTTT.